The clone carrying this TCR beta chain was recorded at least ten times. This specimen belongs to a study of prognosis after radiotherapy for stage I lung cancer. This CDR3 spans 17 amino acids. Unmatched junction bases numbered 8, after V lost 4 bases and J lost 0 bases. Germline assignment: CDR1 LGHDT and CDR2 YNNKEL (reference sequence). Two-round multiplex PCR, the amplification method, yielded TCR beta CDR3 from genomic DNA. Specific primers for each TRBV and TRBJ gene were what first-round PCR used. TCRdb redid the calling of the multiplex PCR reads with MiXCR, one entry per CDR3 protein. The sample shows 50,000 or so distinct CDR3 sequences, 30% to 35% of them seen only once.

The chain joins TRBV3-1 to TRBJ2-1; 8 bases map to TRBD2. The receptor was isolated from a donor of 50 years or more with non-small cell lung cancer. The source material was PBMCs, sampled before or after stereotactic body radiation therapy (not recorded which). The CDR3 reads CASSPDTSGDSYNEQFF. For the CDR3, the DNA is TGTGCCAGCAGCCCCGATACTAGCGGTGACTCCTACAATGAGCAGTTCTTC.